This T cell receptor (beta chain) is from a study of PD-1 blockade in classical Hodgkin lymphoma. The wider study: Nivolumab 3 mg/kg was given intravenously every 2 weeks.

A note on this clone: Its matching antigen is unknown.

Study conclusions and caveats: Reasons behind the repertoire differences stay unclear, perhaps disease activity or earlier therapy.

Every patient had relapsed following autologous stem cell transplantation, and cohorts differed in brentuximab vedotin exposure. Sequencing used immunoSEQ multiplex PCR; TCRdb keeps in-frame clones, though not all of them. The sample consists of about 98,000 clones, around 90% of them appearing once. The trim removed 5 bases at V and 5 bases at J, leaving 4 bases unmatched. The CDR3 spans 14 residues. Germline loops: CDR1 ENHRY, CDR2 SYGVKD. Sequencing used peripheral blood mononuclear cells (PBMCs), obtained at baseline. The source is a human donor with classical Hodgkin lymphoma. The chain combines TRBV10-3 with TRBJ2-7; 12 bases line up with TRBD2. DNA for the CDR3: TGTGCCATCAGTCGAAGACTAGCGGGGGACGAGCAGTACTTC. Its translation: CAISRRLAGDEQYF.